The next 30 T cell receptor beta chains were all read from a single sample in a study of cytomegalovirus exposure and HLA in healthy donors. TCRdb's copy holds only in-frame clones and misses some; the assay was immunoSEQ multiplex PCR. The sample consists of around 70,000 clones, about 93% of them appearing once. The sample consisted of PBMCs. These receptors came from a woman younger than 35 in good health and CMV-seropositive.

As DNA, the CDR3 is TGTGCCAGCAGTGCGGACAGTCTGATAGGGTACGAGCAGTACTTC. It specifies CASSADSLIGYEQYF. V gene TRBV25-1 combines with J gene TRBJ2-7, with D tentatively TRBD1 (6 bases). Germline CDR1 is MGHDK and CDR2 is SYGVNS. The CDR3 is 15 residues long. Trimming took 4 bases from V and 4 from J, leaving 17 bases between them.

CDR3 amino acids: CASTGGASETQYF. CDR3 sequence (DNA): TGTGCCAGCACAGGGGGCGCTTCGGAGACCCAGTACTTC. The V and J genes are TRBV2 and TRBJ2-5, with TRBD1 matching 8 bases. This CDR3 contains 13 residues. The germline V gene has CDR1 SNHLY and CDR2 FYNNEI. With 7 bases clipped from V and 5 bases from J, the junction kept 6 bases outside the gene matches.

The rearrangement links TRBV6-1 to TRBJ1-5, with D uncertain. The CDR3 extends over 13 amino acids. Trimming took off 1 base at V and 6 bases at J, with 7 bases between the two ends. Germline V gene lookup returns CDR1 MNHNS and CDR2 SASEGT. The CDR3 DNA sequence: TGTGCCAGCAGTGAAGGACAAACTCAGCCCCAGCATTTT. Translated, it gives CASSEGQTQPQHF.

In DNA, the CDR3 is TGTGCCAGCAGCGCCCGACAGGGGATGAGTCTTGCTTTCTTT. This gives the protein CASSARQGMSLAFF. The rearrangement uses TRBV9 and TRBJ1-1, with 8 bases lining up with TRBD1. The CDR3 length is 14 residues. Germline V lookup: CDR1 SGDLS, CDR2 YYNGEE. The junction had 12 bases not matched to a gene; V was cut back by 3 bases and J by 11 bases.

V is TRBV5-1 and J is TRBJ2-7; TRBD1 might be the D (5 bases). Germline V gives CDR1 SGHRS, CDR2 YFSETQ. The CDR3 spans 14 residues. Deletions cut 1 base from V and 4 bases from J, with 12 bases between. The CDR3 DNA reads TGCGCCAGCAGCTTGAACCAGGGTCGATACGAGCAGTACTTC. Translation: CASSLNQGRYEQYF.

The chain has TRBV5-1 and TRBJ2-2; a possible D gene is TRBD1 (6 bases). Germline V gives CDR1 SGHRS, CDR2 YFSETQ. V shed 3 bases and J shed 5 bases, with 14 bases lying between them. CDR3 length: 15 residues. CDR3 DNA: TGCGCCAGCAGCTGGGACACCCAGGTGACCGGGGAGCTGTTTTTT. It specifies CASSWDTQVTGELFF. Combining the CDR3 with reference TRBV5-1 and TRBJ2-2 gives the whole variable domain KAGVTQTPRYLIKTRGQQVTLSCSPISGHRSVSWYQQTPGQGLQFLFEYFSETQRNKGNFPGRFSGRQFSNSRSEMNVSTLELGDSALYLCASSWDTQVTGELFFGEGSRLTVL.

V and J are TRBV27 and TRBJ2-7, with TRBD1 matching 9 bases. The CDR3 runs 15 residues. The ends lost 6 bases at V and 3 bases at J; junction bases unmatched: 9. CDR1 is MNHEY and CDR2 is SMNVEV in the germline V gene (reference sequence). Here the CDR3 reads CASRRTGGAHYEQYF. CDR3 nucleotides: TGTGCCAGCAGACGAACAGGGGGCGCTCACTACGAGCAGTACTTC.

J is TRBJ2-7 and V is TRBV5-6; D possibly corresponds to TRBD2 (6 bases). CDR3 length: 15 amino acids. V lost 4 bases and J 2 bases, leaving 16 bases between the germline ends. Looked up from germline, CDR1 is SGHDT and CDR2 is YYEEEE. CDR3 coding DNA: TGTGCCAGCAGCCACCGAAAGGGAGGCACCTACGAGCAGTACTTC. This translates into CASSHRKGGTYEQYF.

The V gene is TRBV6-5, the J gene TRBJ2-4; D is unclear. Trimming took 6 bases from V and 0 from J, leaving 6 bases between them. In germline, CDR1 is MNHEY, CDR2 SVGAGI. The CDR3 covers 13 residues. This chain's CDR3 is CASRSTAKNIQYF. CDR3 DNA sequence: TGTGCCAGCAGGAGCACAGCCAAAAACATTCAGTACTTC.

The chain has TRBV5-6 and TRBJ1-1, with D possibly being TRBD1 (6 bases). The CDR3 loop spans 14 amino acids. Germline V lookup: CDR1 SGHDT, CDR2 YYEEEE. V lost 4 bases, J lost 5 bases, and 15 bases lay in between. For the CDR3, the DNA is TGTGCCAGCAGCCACCGAGGGGGATCGACTGAAGCTTTCTTT. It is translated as CASSHRGGSTEAFF.

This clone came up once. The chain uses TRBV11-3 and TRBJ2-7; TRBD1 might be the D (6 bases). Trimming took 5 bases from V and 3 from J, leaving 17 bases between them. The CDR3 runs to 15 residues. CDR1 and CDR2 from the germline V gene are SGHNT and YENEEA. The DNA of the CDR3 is TGTGCCAGCAGCATCGGAACGGGACAAGACTACGAGCAGTACTTC. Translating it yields CASSIGTGQDYEQYF.

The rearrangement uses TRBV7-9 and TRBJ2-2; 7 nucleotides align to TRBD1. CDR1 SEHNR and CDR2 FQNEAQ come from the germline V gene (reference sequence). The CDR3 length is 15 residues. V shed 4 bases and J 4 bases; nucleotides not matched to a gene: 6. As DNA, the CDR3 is TGTGCCAGCAGCTCGCTTGGGACAGTCACCGGGGAGCTGTTTTTT. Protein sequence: CASSSLGTVTGELFF.

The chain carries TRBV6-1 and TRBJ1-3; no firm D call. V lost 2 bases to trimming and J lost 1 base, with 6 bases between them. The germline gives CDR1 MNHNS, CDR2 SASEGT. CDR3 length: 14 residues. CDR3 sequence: CASSERGSGNTIYF. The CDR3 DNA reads TGTGCCAGCAGTGAACGGGGTTCTGGAAACACCATATATTTT.

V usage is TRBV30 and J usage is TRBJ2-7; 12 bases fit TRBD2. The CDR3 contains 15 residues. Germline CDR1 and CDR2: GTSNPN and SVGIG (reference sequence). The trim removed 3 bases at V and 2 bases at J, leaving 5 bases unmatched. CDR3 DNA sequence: TGTGCCTGGAGCCCGCTAGCGGGAGGGCCCTACGAGCAGTACTTC. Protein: CAWSPLAGGPYEQYF.

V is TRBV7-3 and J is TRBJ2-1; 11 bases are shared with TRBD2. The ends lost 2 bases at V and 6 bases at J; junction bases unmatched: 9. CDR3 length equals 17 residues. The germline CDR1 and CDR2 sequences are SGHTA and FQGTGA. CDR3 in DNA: TGTGCCAGCAGCTTATCAGGTAGCGGGAGGGGTGGCAATGAGCAGTTCTTC. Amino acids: CASSLSGSGRGGNEQFF.

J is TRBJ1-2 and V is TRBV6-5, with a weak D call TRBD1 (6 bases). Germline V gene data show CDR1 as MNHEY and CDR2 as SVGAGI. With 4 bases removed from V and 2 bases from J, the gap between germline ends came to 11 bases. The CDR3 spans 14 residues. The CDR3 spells CASSSGANNYGYTF. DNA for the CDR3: TGTGCCAGCAGTTCAGGGGCGAACAACTATGGCTACACCTTC.

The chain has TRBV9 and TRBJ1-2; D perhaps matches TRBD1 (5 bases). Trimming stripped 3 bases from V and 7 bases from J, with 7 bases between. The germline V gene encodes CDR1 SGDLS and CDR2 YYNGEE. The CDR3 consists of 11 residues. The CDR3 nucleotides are TGTGCCAGCAGCGAAGGGGTTGGCTACACCTTC. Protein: CASSEGVGYTF.

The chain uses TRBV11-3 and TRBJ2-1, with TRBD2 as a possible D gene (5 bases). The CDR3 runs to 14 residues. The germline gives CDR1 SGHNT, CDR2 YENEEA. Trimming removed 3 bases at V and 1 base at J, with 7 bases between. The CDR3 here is CASSFRGSYNEQFF. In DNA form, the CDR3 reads TGTGCCAGCAGCTTCCGCGGGTCCTACAATGAGCAGTTCTTC.

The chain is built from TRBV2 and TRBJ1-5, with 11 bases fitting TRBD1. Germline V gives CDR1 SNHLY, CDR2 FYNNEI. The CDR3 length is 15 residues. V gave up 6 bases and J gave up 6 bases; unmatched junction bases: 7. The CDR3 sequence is CASRAGTGGGQPQHF. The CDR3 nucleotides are TGTGCCAGCAGGGCCGGGACAGGGGGTGGTCAGCCCCAGCATTTT.

In nucleotides, the CDR3 is TGTGCCAGCAGTGCGGAGGGAGGGGTGTTCGCTTTCTTT. Translating gives CASSAEGGVFAFF. J is TRBJ1-1 and V is TRBV6-1, with a possible D match to TRBD1 (5 bases). V lost 4 bases and J 11 bases, leaving 17 bases between the germline ends. The V gene's germline CDR1 is MNHNS and CDR2 SASEGT. The CDR3 spans 13 residues.

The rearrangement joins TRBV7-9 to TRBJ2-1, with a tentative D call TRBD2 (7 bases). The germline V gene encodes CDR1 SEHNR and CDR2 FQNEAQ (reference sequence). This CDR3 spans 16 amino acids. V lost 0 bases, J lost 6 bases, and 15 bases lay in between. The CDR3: CASSLATGGPTNEQFF. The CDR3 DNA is TGTGCCAGCAGCTTAGCTACCGGGGGGCCAACCAATGAGCAGTTCTTC.

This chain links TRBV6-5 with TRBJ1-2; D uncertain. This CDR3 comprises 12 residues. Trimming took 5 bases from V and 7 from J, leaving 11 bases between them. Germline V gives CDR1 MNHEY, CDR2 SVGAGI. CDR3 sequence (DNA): TGTGCCAGCAGTGAGGTTGAGTTTGGCTACACCTTC. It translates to CASSEVEFGYTF.

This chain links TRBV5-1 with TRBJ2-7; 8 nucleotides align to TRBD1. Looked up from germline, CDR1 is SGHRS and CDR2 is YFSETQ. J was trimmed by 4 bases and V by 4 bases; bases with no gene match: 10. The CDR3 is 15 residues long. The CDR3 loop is CASSLDRGPGYEQYF. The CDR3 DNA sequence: TGCGCCAGCAGCCTCGACAGGGGACCGGGGTACGAGCAGTACTTC.

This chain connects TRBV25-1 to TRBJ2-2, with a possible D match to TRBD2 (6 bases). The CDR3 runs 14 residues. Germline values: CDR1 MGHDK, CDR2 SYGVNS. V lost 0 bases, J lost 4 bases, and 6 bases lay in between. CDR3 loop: CASSEYGSTGELFF. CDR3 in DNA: TGTGCCAGCAGTGAATACGGGAGCACCGGGGAGCTGTTTTTT.

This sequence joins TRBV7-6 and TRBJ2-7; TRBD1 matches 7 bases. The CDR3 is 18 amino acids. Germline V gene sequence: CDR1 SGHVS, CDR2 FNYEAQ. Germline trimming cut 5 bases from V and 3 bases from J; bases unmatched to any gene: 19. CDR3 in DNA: TGTGCCAGCAGCGAGGAGATTTCCGGGACAGCGTTTAACTACGAGCAGTACTTC. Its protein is CASSEEISGTAFNYEQYF.

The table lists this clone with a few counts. CDR3 bases: TGCGCCAGCAGCTTGGGGACAGGGGACGAAAAACTGTTTTTT. This sequence encodes CASSLGTGDEKLFF. The chain links TRBV5-1 to TRBJ1-4, with 9 positions matching TRBD1. Germline lookup yields CDR1 SGHRS and CDR2 YFSETQ. This CDR3 region has 14 residues. Losses at the gene ends were 0 bases for V and 8 bases for J; bases not matched to a gene: 2.

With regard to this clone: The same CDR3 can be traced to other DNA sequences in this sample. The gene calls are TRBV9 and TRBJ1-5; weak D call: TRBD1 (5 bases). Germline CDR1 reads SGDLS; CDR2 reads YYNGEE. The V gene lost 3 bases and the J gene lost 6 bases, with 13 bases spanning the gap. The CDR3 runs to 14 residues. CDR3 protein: CASSAGGAGQPQHF. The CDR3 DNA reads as TGTGCCAGCAGCGCGGGGGGTGCGGGTCAGCCCCAGCATTTT. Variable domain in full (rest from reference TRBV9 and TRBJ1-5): DSGVTQTPKHLITATGQRVTLRCSPRSGDLSVYWYQQSLDQGLQFLIQYYNGEERAKGNILERFSAQQFPDLHSELNLSSLELGDSALYFCASSAGGAGQPQHFGDGTRLSIL.

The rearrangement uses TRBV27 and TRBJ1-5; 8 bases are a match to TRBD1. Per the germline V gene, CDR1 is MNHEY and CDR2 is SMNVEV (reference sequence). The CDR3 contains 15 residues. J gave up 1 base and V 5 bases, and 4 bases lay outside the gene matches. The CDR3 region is CASSAQGASNQPQHF. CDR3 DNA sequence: TGTGCCAGCAGTGCTCAGGGGGCGAGCAATCAGCCCCAGCATTTT.

The CDR3 protein is CASSVGGSPGNEQFF. The DNA for the CDR3 is TGTGCCAGCAGCGTAGGAGGTAGCCCGGGGAATGAGCAGTTCTTC. V gene TRBV9 combines with J gene TRBJ2-1, with D possibly being TRBD2 (5 bases). The germline V gene encodes CDR1 SGDLS and CDR2 YYNGEE. The ends were cut back, 0 bases at V and 7 bases at J, with 14 bases in the middle. The CDR3 extends over 15 amino acids.

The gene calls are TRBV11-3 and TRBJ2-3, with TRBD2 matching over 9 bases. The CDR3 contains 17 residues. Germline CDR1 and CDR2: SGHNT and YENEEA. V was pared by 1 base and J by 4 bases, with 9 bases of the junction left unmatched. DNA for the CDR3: TGTGCCAGCAGCTTAGTCTCGAGCGGGGGGTTCCCAGATACGCAGTATTTT. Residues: CASSLVSSGGFPDTQYF.